Shown below are 22 T cell receptor beta chains from a single sample sequenced in a study of blood T cell repertoires in COVID-19. Clones were sequenced by immunoSEQ multiplex PCR, and TCRdb holds only the in-frame ones, with some missing. In the table there are 200,000 to 300,000 clones, more than 75% of which are singletons. Material for sequencing was peripheral blood. The receptors come from a middle-aged woman who had recovered from COVID-19.

The chain is built from TRBV7-2 and TRBJ2-5; 9 nucleotides align to TRBD1. This CDR3 is 14 amino acids long. Trimming removed 5 bases from V and 5 bases from J; junction bases left unmatched: 6. The V gene's germline CDR1 is SGHTA and CDR2 FQGNSA. The CDR3 coding sequence is TGTGCCAGCAGCGTGGACAGGGGTACGGAGACCCAGTACTTC. The encoded protein is CASSVDRGTETQYF.

The chain couples TRBV3-1 (or the pseudogene TRBV3-2) to TRBJ2-3, with D tentatively TRBD1 (6 bases). With 2 bases removed from V and 2 bases from J, the gap between germline ends came to 17 bases. This CDR3 comprises 17 residues. The germline CDR1 and CDR2 sequences are LGHDT and YNNKEL (reference sequence). In DNA form, the CDR3 reads TGTGCCAGCAGCCAACAACCGGGACACTTTAACACAGATACGCAGTATTTT. It yields the protein CASSQQPGHFNTDTQYF.

The rearrangement links TRBV5-1 to TRBJ1-2; perhaps TRBD1 as D (6 bases). CDR1 SGHRS and CDR2 YFSETQ come from the germline V gene. The CDR3 runs to 13 residues. Trimming took 3 bases from V and 6 from J, leaving 12 bases between them. CDR3 coding DNA: TGCGCCAGCAGCTCCACAGGGCAGGATGGCTACACCTTC. The encoded protein is CASSSTGQDGYTF.

The chain joins TRBV5-1 to TRBJ1-2; 7 bases match TRBD1. Germline CDR1 reads SGHRS; CDR2 reads YFSETQ. The CDR3 sequence is 14 residues long. V gave up 4 bases and J gave up 2 bases; unmatched junction bases: 5. The CDR3 DNA sequence: TGCGCCAGCAGCGAAGGGACAGCCAACTATGGCTACACCTTC. Translated: CASSEGTANYGYTF.

V usage is TRBV15 and J usage is TRBJ1-6, with 10 bases aligning to TRBD1. This CDR3 comprises 15 residues. J gave up 11 bases and V 2 bases, and 6 bases lay outside the gene matches. CDR1 LNHNV and CDR2 YYDKDF come from the germline V gene (reference sequence). This chain's CDR3 is CATSRSGQGETPLHF. CDR3 coding DNA: TGTGCCACCAGCAGAAGTGGACAGGGGGAGACACCCCTCCACTTT.

The chain joins TRBV29-1 to TRBJ1-2; 7 bases are shared with TRBD1. The CDR3 contains 10 residues. CDR1 and CDR2 (germline): SQVTM, ANQGSEA. V shed 7 bases and J 14 bases; nucleotides not matched to a gene: 10. The DNA of the CDR3 is TGCAGCGGGGGACAGTCCCCGTTTACCTTC. Its protein is CSGGQSPFTF.

V gene TRBV5-4 combines with J gene TRBJ2-7; 9 bases are a match to TRBD2. Germline assignment: CDR1 SGHNT and CDR2 YYREEE (reference sequence). V shed 0 bases and J 2 bases; nucleotides not matched to a gene: 3. This CDR3 contains 15 residues. This CDR3 reads CASSLVLAGTYEQYF. The CDR3 DNA reads as TGTGCCAGCAGCTTGGTCCTAGCGGGGACCTACGAGCAGTACTTC.

CDR3 residues: CASSPLAGHTGTDTQYF. CDR3 in DNA: TGTGCCAGCAGCCCCTTAGCGGGCCACACGGGGACAGATACGCAGTATTTT. This chain joins TRBV5-4 and TRBJ2-3; 7 bases align to TRBD2. The ends lost 4 bases at V and 3 bases at J; junction bases unmatched: 14. The germline V gene encodes CDR1 SGHNT and CDR2 YYREEE (reference sequence). CDR3 length: 17 residues. Full variable domain (rest looked up from reference TRBV5-4 and TRBJ2-3): ETGVTQSPTHLIKTRGQQVTLRCSSQSGHNTVSWYQQALGQGPQFIFQYYREEENGRGNFPPRFSGLQFPNYSSELNVNALELDDSALYLCASSPLAGHTGTDTQYFGPGTRLTVL.

This clone was seen a handful of times. CDR3 coding DNA: TGCAGCGCTGGGAGGCGGAGACACGTGGGCAACACTGAAGCTTTCTTT. This translates into CSAGRRRHVGNTEAFF. This chain connects TRBV29-1 to TRBJ1-1; D call uncertain. Germline-derived CDR1 and CDR2 are SQVTM and ANQGSEA. V shed 7 bases and J shed 2 bases, with 23 bases lying between them. CDR3 length: 16 residues. The complete variable domain, with remaining parts taken from reference TRBV29-1 and TRBJ1-1, reads SAVISQKPSRDICQRGTSLTIQCQVDSQVTMMFWYRQQPGQSLTLIATANQGSEATYESGFVIDKFPISRPNLTFSTLTVSNMSPEDSSIYLCSAGRRRHVGNTEAFFGQGTRLTVV.

This chain links TRBV19 with TRBJ1-2; maybe TRBD1 (6 bases). The CDR3 runs to 14 residues. Trimming removed 6 bases at V and 4 bases at J, with 15 bases between. Germline V gene sequence: CDR1 LNHDA, CDR2 SQIVND (reference sequence). CDR3 residues: CASRGSGVSYGYTF. CDR3 nucleotide sequence: TGTGCCAGTAGAGGATCAGGGGTTAGCTATGGCTACACCTTC.

The chain carries TRBV18 and TRBJ1-5; D gene ambiguous. V was cut by 3 bases and J by 4 bases, with 13 bases left in between. Germline V gives CDR1 KGHSH, CDR2 LQKENI. CDR3 length: 15 residues. CDR3 sequence reads: CASSPMGKGNQPQHF. CDR3 nucleotide sequence: TGTGCCAGCTCACCCATGGGCAAAGGTAATCAGCCCCAGCATTTT.

The chain joins TRBV7-2 to TRBJ1-5, with D hard to call. Germline values: CDR1 SGHTA, CDR2 FQGNSA. The CDR3 spans 15 residues. Trimming shortened V by 5 bases and J by 5 bases, and 16 bases separated the two germline ends. CDR3 in DNA: TGTGCCAGCAGCCCTAGAGTTCTAGCCGATCAGCCCCAGCATTTT. Translated, it gives CASSPRVLADQPQHF.

This chain connects TRBV27 to TRBJ2-1, with 9 positions matching TRBD1. This CDR3 is built from 14 residues. The germline V gene has CDR1 MNHEY and CDR2 SMNVEV (reference sequence). Trimming at V came to 5 bases and at J to 4 bases, leaving 3 bases not matched to a gene. The CDR3 nucleotides read TGTGCCAGCAGTCAAGGACAGGGGTACAATGAGCAGTTCTTC. Amino acids: CASSQGQGYNEQFF.

The chain employs TRBV4-3 and TRBJ1-4; a weak D match, TRBD1 (5 bases). Germline lookup yields CDR1 LGHNA and CDR2 YSLEER. CDR3 length: 17 amino acids. Trimming left V 0 bases short and J 7 bases short, with 18 bases between. Written as DNA, the CDR3 is TGCGCCAGCAGCCAAGATCGAGCGGGCAGGGCTCCTGAAAAACTGTTTTTT. Translation gives CASSQDRAGRAPEKLFF.

V gene TRBV7-6 combines with J gene TRBJ1-4, with unresolved D. CDR3 length: 15 amino acids. V lost 5 bases to trimming and J lost 14 bases, with 24 bases between them. Germline loops: CDR1 SGHVS, CDR2 FNYEAQ. The CDR3 region is CASSPSAQALGGLFF. CDR3 nucleotides: TGTGCCAGCAGCCCGAGTGCGCAGGCTCTAGGCGGGCTGTTTTTT.

V gene TRBV19 combines with J gene TRBJ1-1; D perhaps matches TRBD1 (6 bases). Germline V gene lookup returns CDR1 LNHDA and CDR2 SQIVND (reference sequence). Between the trimmed V and J ends, which lost 2 bases and 4 bases, there was a span of 17 bases. This CDR3 region has 16 residues. In DNA, the CDR3 is TGTGCCAGTAGTATATGGGGGCTCCCCGCGGTCACTGAAGCTTTCTTT. Translation gives CASSIWGLPAVTEAFF.

This chain uses TRBV7-2 with TRBJ2-3; 9 nucleotides agree with TRBD2. The germline V gene has CDR1 SGHTA and CDR2 FQGNSA. The CDR3 has 19 amino acids. Losses at the gene ends were 3 bases for V and 6 bases for J; bases not matched to a gene: 19. The CDR3 region is CASSFPQQLGRGGKDTQYF. CDR3 bases: TGTGCCAGCAGCTTCCCCCAGCAGCTTGGGCGGGGGGGCAAGGATACGCAGTATTTT.

V and J are TRBV3-1 (or the pseudogene TRBV3-2) and TRBJ1-5; 7 bases match TRBD1. The germline V gene encodes CDR1 LGHDT and CDR2 YNNKEL (reference sequence). The ends lost 5 bases at V and 6 bases at J; junction bases unmatched: 4. The CDR3 loop spans 13 amino acids. The CDR3 DNA follows: TGTGCCAGCAGCTTCGACAGGGTTCAGCCCCAGCATTTT. Translating gives CASSFDRVQPQHF.

CDR3 amino acids: CASSSGQGSGNTIYF. CDR3 sequence (DNA): TGTGCCAGCTCTTCGGGACAGGGATCTGGAAACACCATATATTTT. The J gene is TRBJ1-3, the V gene TRBV18, with TRBD1 matching over 9 bases. CDR1 KGHSH and CDR2 LQKENI come from the germline V gene. V was pared by 6 bases and J by 1 base, with 4 bases of the junction left unmatched. The length of the CDR3 is 15 residues.

This clone was seen more than once but under ten times. The genes are TRBV7-9 and TRBJ1-2; D gene uncertain. The CDR3 runs 13 residues. Per the germline V gene, CDR1 is SEHNR and CDR2 is FQNEAQ (reference sequence). Trimming pared 3 bases from V and 6 bases from J, leaving 11 bases between. As DNA, the CDR3 is TGTGCCAGCAGCTTGTGGCAGGAGGATGGCTACACCTTC. Translation: CASSLWQEDGYTF.

The rearrangement joins TRBV29-1 to TRBJ2-5; TRBD1 agrees at 8 bases. The CDR3 is 15 residues long. Losses at the gene ends were 6 bases for V and 0 bases for J; bases not matched to a gene: 9. Germline CDR1 reads SQVTM; CDR2 reads ANQGSEA. The CDR3 spells CSVSWGQEYQETQYF. CDR3 sequence (DNA): TGCAGCGTCTCCTGGGGACAGGAGTACCAAGAGACCCAGTACTTC.

This chain links TRBV9 with TRBJ2-2, with D perhaps matching TRBD2 (6 bases). Trimming stripped 5 bases from V and 7 bases from J, with 9 bases between. The CDR3 covers 12 residues. The germline V gene encodes CDR1 SGDLS and CDR2 YYNGEE. In nucleotides, the CDR3 is TGTGCCAGCAGTCTAGCGTTCGGGGAGCTGTTTTTT. Protein product: CASSLAFGELFF.